In its sample, the clone carrying this T cell receptor beta chain was seen a few times. Its specificity is unknown. V lost 4 bases and J lost 5, with 22 bases in between. Germline V lookup: CDR1 SGHNT, CDR2 YYREEE (reference sequence). CDR3 length: 17 residues. TCR beta CDR3 regions were amplified from RNA transcripts. The HTBI primer set drove a first-round RT-PCR of the TCR CDR3. TCRdb reanalysed the multiplex PCR reads using MiXCR and keeps one entry per CDR3 protein. The sample includes over 500,000 distinct CDR3 sequences, roughly 17% of them seen just once. The study based diagnoses on clinical symptoms, serum thyroxine and TRAb, thyroid ultrasound and orbital computed tomography. The source of the sample is a study of T cells in Graves' hyperthyroidism and ophthalmopathy. Whole-study results and caveats: Using 13 V-J features, a model discriminated ophthalmopathy from stable hyperthyroidism.

The chain uses TRBV5-4 and TRBJ2-1; no clear D. The clonotype was recovered from a woman aged 18-29 years with Graves' ophthalmopathy. The sample comprised blood. CDR3 in amino acids: CASSPAALGQRNNEQFF. The CDR3 nucleotides read TGTGCCAGCAGCCCGGCCGCGCTTGGGCAACGGAACAATGAGCAGTTCTTC.